The 17 T cell receptor beta chains listed next were all sequenced from one sample in a study of monozygotic twins with inflammatory bowel disease. From its re-call of the 5' RACE reads, TCRdb lists each CDR3 protein once, without DNA. Here the sample table reports about 350,000 distinct CDR3 sequences. The sequenced sample was blood. The receptors were gathered from a human donor with ulcerative colitis or Crohn's disease, or a healthy co-twin of an affected twin (not recorded which).

This chain links TRBV29-1 with TRBJ1-5; TCRdb calls TRBD1, which cannot be checked without DNA. The CDR3 length is 14 residues. Germline CDR1 SQVTM, CDR2 ANQGSEA. The CDR3 reads CSVVPPGSNQPQHF.

The rearrangement joins TRBV6-2 or TRBV6-3 to TRBJ2-1; TCRdb's D call, TRBD1, is unchecked because there is no DNA. The CDR3 is 14 residues long. The V gene's germline CDR1 is MNHEY and CDR2 SVGEGT. The CDR3 loop reads CASSYWQGANEQFF.

V gene TRBV29-1 combines with J gene TRBJ2-2; TCRdb gives TRBD1 as the D gene, but with no DNA this cannot be confirmed. Germline V CDR1 and CDR2: SQVTM, ANQGSEA. The CDR3 is 14 residues long. The CDR3 loop reads CSVSGTPNTGELFF.

The chain combines TRBV7-3 with TRBJ2-1. Looked up from germline, CDR1 is SGHTA and CDR2 is FQGTGA. The CDR3 is made up of 16 amino acids. CDR3 residues: CASSLIPGAPYNEQFF.

CDR3 sequence reads: CASSLLSGVLNEQFF. V gene TRBV28 combines with J gene TRBJ2-1. This CDR3 has 15 residues. Germline V gives CDR1 MDHEN, CDR2 SYDVKM.

V is TRBV7-2 and J is TRBJ2-3; TCRdb's D gene call, TRBD2, goes unchecked for lack of DNA. The CDR3 sequence is 14 residues long. Germline CDR1 is SGHTA and CDR2 is FQGNSA. CDR3 amino acids: CASSLAPGEGTQYF. Combining the CDR3 with reference TRBV7-2 and TRBJ2-3 gives the whole variable domain GAGVSQSPSNKVTEKGKDVELRCDPISGHTALYWYRQSLGQGLEFLIYFQGNSAPDKSGLPSDRFSAERTGGSVSTLTIQRTQQEDSAVYLCASSLAPGEGTQYFGPGTRLTVL.

The chain recombines TRBV30 with TRBJ1-2. From germline, CDR1 is GTSNPN and CDR2 SVGIG (reference sequence). The CDR3 consists of 13 residues. CDR3 region: CACPRASNYGYTF.

The V call is TRBV5-1, the J call TRBJ2-7; the D gene TCRdb calls, TRBD1, cannot be checked with no DNA. This CDR3 spans 13 amino acids. Germline V gene sequence: CDR1 SGHRS, CDR2 YFSETQ. The CDR3 region is CASRETGAYEQYF. Full variable domain (missing parts from reference TRBV5-1 and TRBJ2-7): KAGVTQTPRYLIKTRGQQVTLSCSPISGHRSVSWYQQTPGQGLQFLFEYFSETQRNKGNFPGRFSGRQFSNSRSEMNVSTLELGDSALYLCASRETGAYEQYFGPGTRLTVT.

The rearrangement uses TRBV24-1 and TRBJ2-5; as DNA is missing, the TRBD2 call by TCRdb cannot be tested. In germline, CDR1 is KGHDR, CDR2 SFDVKD. CDR3 length equals 14 residues. CDR3 sequence reads: CATSDGLGRETQYF.

The gene calls are TRBV15 and TRBJ2-2; TCRdb's D call of TRBD1 is untestable without DNA. The germline gives CDR1 LNHNV, CDR2 YYDKDF (reference sequence). The CDR3 runs 19 residues. The CDR3 loop is CATSKVQIGGVRRTGELFF.

The chain carries TRBV7-9 and TRBJ2-3. Germline V CDR1 and CDR2: SEHNR, FQNEAQ (reference sequence). The length of the CDR3 is 14 residues. The CDR3 reads CASSLRLGTDTQYF.

V and J are TRBV7-9 and TRBJ2-7; the TCRdb call, TRBD2, lacks DNA for checking. Germline lookup yields CDR1 SEHNR and CDR2 FQNEAQ (reference sequence). The CDR3 extends over 16 amino acids. The CDR3 sequence is CASSLEVSGGAHEQYF. Together with reference TRBV7-9 and TRBJ2-7, the CDR3 gives the full variable domain: DTGVSQNPRHKITKRGQNVTFRCDPISEHNRLYWYRQTLGQGPEFLTYFQNEAQLEKSRLLSDRFSAERPKGSFSTLEIQRTEQGDSAMYLCASSLEVSGGAHEQYFGPGTRLTVT.

The chain links TRBV7-9 to TRBJ2-1; with no DNA, the TCRdb D assignment of TRBD1 cannot be verified. Per germline, CDR1 SEHNR and CDR2 FQNEAQ (reference sequence). The CDR3 consists of 15 residues. CDR3 sequence: CASSGPPDSYNEQFF.

The chain is built from TRBV13 and TRBJ2-5; no DNA is available, so the TRBD1 call from TCRdb remains unchecked. Germline-derived CDR1 and CDR2 are PRHDT and FYEKMQ (reference sequence). The CDR3 extends over 15 amino acids. This CDR3 reads CSSSSRDRGSETQYF.

The chain joins TRBV5-1 to TRBJ2-3; TCRdb gives TRBD2 as the D gene, but with no DNA this cannot be confirmed. In germline, CDR1 is SGHRS, CDR2 YFSETQ. This CDR3 comprises 17 residues. CDR3 region: CASSSKGLAGLTDTQYF.

The V and J genes are TRBV11-2 and TRBJ1-4. CDR3 size: 19 residues. Germline V lookup: CDR1 SGHAT, CDR2 FQNNGV. The chain's CDR3 is CASSLVPALNLATNEKLFF.

This chain connects TRBV11-2 to TRBJ1-5. Per the germline V gene, CDR1 is SGHAT and CDR2 is FQNNGV. This CDR3 spans 13 amino acids. This chain's CDR3 is CASSLDRTQPQHF.